The 19 T cell receptor beta chains given below trace back to one sample, sequenced in a study of cytomegalovirus exposure and HLA in healthy donors. TCRdb's table, derived via immunoSEQ multiplex PCR, lists solely in-frame clones and lacks some. The sample holds 60,000 or so clones, roughly 90% seen once. Specimen: PBMCs. The receptors stem from a man aged 18 to 30 in good health and CMV-seronegative.

The chain joins TRBV27 to TRBJ2-4; the D gene is possibly TRBD2 (5 bases). The germline V gene has CDR1 MNHEY and CDR2 SMNVEV (reference sequence). V was pared by 2 bases and J by 8 bases, with 7 bases between. The CDR3 spans 12 residues. The CDR3 DNA reads TGTGCCAGCAGTTTAATCGGGGACATTCAGTACTTC. Translated, it gives CASSLIGDIQYF.

This chain links TRBV6-5 with TRBJ1-1; TRBD1 matches 10 bases. From germline, CDR1 is MNHEY and CDR2 SVGAGI. Trimming removed 6 bases from V and 6 bases from J; junction bases left unmatched: 7. The CDR3 has 14 amino acids. This chain's CDR3 is CASSSPGQGSEAFF. The CDR3 DNA reads TGTGCCAGCAGCTCTCCGGGACAGGGGTCTGAAGCTTTCTTT.

The chain uses TRBV5-1 and TRBJ2-3, with D uncertain. Trimming took 5 bases from V and 4 from J, leaving 11 bases between them. CDR1 and CDR2 from the germline V gene are SGHRS and YFSETQ. CDR3 length equals 13 residues. The chain's CDR3 is CASSVLRADTQYF. The CDR3 region has the DNA TGCGCCAGCAGTGTCCTTAGAGCAGATACGCAGTATTTT.

This clone has only one observation. V gene TRBV18 combines with J gene TRBJ1-1; 7 bases align to TRBD1. CDR1 KGHSH and CDR2 LQKENI come from the germline V gene. The trim removed 5 bases at V and 0 bases at J, leaving 15 bases unmatched. The CDR3 runs to 18 residues. The CDR3 region is CASSIMDRTEDMNTEAFF. The CDR3 region has the DNA TGTGCCAGCTCAATTATGGACAGGACAGAGGACATGAACACTGAAGCTTTCTTT.

The J gene is TRBJ2-7, the V gene TRBV25-1, with D possibly TRBD1 on 5 matching bases. The V end was cut by 3 bases, the J end by 12 bases, with 12 bases between. CDR3 length: 11 residues. Germline CDR1 MGHDK, CDR2 SYGVNS. The CDR3 sequence: CASSDGARLYF. In DNA, the CDR3 is TGTGCCAGCAGTGATGGGGCCCGGTTGTACTTC.

This clone has only one observation. The V gene is TRBV12-5, the J gene TRBJ2-5; D might be TRBD2 (5 bases). This CDR3 spans 15 amino acids. The V gene's germline CDR1 is LGHNT and CDR2 FRNRAP. Trimming shortened V by 3 bases and J by 0 bases, and 11 bases separated the two germline ends. The CDR3 DNA follows: TGTGCTAGTGGTTTTGAGGGTATGGACCAAGAGACCCAGTACTTC. This codes for CASGFEGMDQETQYF.

The chain combines TRBV29-1 with TRBJ2-1, with 8 bases aligning to TRBD2. This CDR3 contains 14 residues. Trimming at V came to 6 bases and at J to 2 bases, leaving 6 bases not matched to a gene. The germline CDR1 and CDR2 sequences are SQVTM and ANQGSEA. Here the CDR3 reads CSVERLATYNEQFF. Written as DNA, the CDR3 is TGCAGCGTCGAGAGACTAGCGACCTACAATGAGCAGTTCTTC.

The chain couples TRBV2 to TRBJ1-5, with D possibly matching TRBD1 (6 bases). Germline V CDR1 and CDR2: SNHLY, FYNNEI. This CDR3 is built from 14 residues. Trimming pared 6 bases from V and 3 bases from J, leaving 12 bases between. CDR3 DNA: TGTGCCAGCAGGGGCCCAGGGGACAATCAGCCCCAGCATTTT. Its protein is CASRGPGDNQPQHF.

The V and J genes are TRBV30 and TRBJ2-5, with 7 bases identical to TRBD2. The germline V gene has CDR1 GTSNPN and CDR2 SVGIG (reference sequence). V dropped 5 bases and J dropped 5; count of bases not matched to a gene: 11. CDR3 size: 14 residues. CDR3 nucleotides: TGTGCCTGGGGGGGAGGGAGTCTGATTGAGACCCAGTACTTC. It encodes CAWGGGSLIETQYF.

The chain employs TRBV7-8 and TRBJ2-1; the match to TRBD1 covers 10 bases. CDR1 and CDR2 (germline): SGHVS, FQNEAQ. There are 15 residues in the CDR3. V shed 0 bases, J shed 6 bases, and the junction held 2 bases outside the gene matches. CDR3 sequence (DNA): TGTGCCAGCAGCTTAGCAGGGACAGGGGTCAATGAGCAGTTCTTC. It yields the protein CASSLAGTGVNEQFF.

The rearrangement links TRBV9 to TRBJ1-1; D is possibly TRBD1 (6 bases). Germline loops: CDR1 SGDLS, CDR2 YYNGEE. The CDR3 runs 13 residues. Trimming took off 2 bases at V and 7 bases at J, with 12 bases between the two ends. In DNA, the CDR3 is TGTGCCAGCAGCGTGATCGACAGGAATGAAGCTTTCTTT. This translates into CASSVIDRNEAFF.

V and J are TRBV6-1 and TRBJ2-5; no clear D gene. V dropped 2 bases and J dropped 2 bases, with 12 bases sitting between them. Germline CDR1 and CDR2: MNHNS and SASEGT. CDR3 length: 15 residues. The CDR3 DNA follows: TGTGCCAGCAGTGAAATGAGGCCAGAACAAGAGACCCAGTACTTC. Translated, it gives CASSEMRPEQETQYF.

The chain has TRBV19 and TRBJ2-3; TRBD2 matches at 9 bases. With V trimmed by 5 bases and J by 1 base, 4 bases remained unmatched. This CDR3 contains 15 residues. In germline, CDR1 is LNHDA, CDR2 SQIVND (reference sequence). The DNA of the CDR3 is TGTGCCAGTAGTCTCGTAGCGGGGGGCACAGATACGCAGTATTTT. Amino acids: CASSLVAGGTDTQYF.

The chain carries TRBV6-5 and TRBJ1-1; no clear D gene. The V end lost 2 bases, the J end lost 4 bases, and 14 bases lay between the germline ends. Germline CDR1 MNHEY, CDR2 SVGAGI. CDR3 length: 15 residues. The CDR3 protein is CASSYHLAVGTEAFF. The CDR3 DNA reads TGTGCCAGCAGTTACCACCTCGCGGTCGGCACTGAAGCTTTCTTT.

The chain employs TRBV6-1 and TRBJ2-1; 8 bases match TRBD1. V lost 5 bases to trimming and J lost 3 bases; unmatched junction nucleotides: 6. This CDR3 is 15 amino acids long. Germline lookup yields CDR1 MNHNS and CDR2 SASEGT. The CDR3 loop is CASSPQGGSYNEQFF. The CDR3 DNA follows: TGTGCCAGCAGTCCACAGGGGGGAAGCTACAATGAGCAGTTCTTC.

This clone has only a few counts. The chain has TRBV5-4 and TRBJ1-2, with D possibly TRBD1 on 5 matching bases. V lost 3 bases and J lost 4, with 16 bases in between. Germline loops: CDR1 SGHNT, CDR2 YYREEE (reference sequence). The CDR3 sequence is 15 residues long. Here the CDR3 DNA reads TGTGCCAGCAGCTCCCCCGCGTCAGGGCGCTATGGCTACACCTTC. Translation: CASSSPASGRYGYTF.

The chain carries TRBV11-2 and TRBJ2-7, with TRBD1 identical over 9 bases. From germline, CDR1 is SGHAT and CDR2 FQNNGV. The CDR3 is made up of 15 amino acids. V lost 5 bases to trimming and J lost 0 bases; unmatched junction nucleotides: 5. CDR3 protein: CASSGGQGISYEQYF. The CDR3 coding sequence is TGTGCCAGCAGCGGGGGACAGGGTATCTCCTACGAGCAGTACTTC.

This clone showed up just once. The chain carries TRBV28 and TRBJ2-7, with TRBD2 identical over 13 bases. The length of the CDR3 is 18 residues. Germline-derived CDR1 and CDR2 are MDHEN and SYDVKM. The junction had 12 bases not matched to a gene; V was cut back by 3 bases and J by 4 bases. The CDR3 nucleotides are TGTGCCAGCAGTTTTTACACTGGGACTAGCGGGGCATTTTACGAGCAGTACTTC. It yields the protein CASSFYTGTSGAFYEQYF.

This clone occurred once. This chain joins TRBV11-2 and TRBJ2-7; D possibly corresponds to TRBD2 (6 bases). The V end lost 7 bases, the J end lost 0 bases, and 16 bases lay between the germline ends. The CDR3 extends over 15 amino acids. Germline V lookup: CDR1 SGHAT, CDR2 FQNNGV. The CDR3: CASTAGFSSSYEQYF. As DNA, the CDR3 is TGTGCCAGCACGGCGGGGTTCTCGAGCTCCTACGAGCAGTACTTC.